The clone carrying this T cell receptor beta chain was recorded many times. The antigen is unknown. This entry comes from a study of blood T cells in healthy people across ages. General study results and limits: While age rose, TCR beta diversity per million T cells dropped in a roughly linear way. Estimates of diversity drawn from one million T cells were considered underestimates.

Using a J-beta primer mix together with a sample-barcoded 5' primer, a second PCR was run for about 6 to 12 cycles. All samples gave at least 2.5 million CDR3-containing paired-end reads. TCRdb re-derived calls from the 5' RACE reads in MiXCR, one entry per CDR3 protein. Of 580,000 or so distinct CDR3 sequences detected, roughly 48% appear once; the ten largest clones hold just under 25%. With 6 bases clipped from V and 10 bases from J, the junction kept 5 bases outside the gene matches. Germline-derived CDR1 and CDR2 are MNHEY and SVGAGI. The CDR3 contains 11 residues. The source of this sequence is a man at least 80 years old in good health. Sequenced material: blood. The chain links TRBV6-5 to TRBJ2-5, with 7 bases lining up with TRBD1. For the CDR3, the DNA is TGTGCCAGCAGCCGACAGGGACGCCAGTACTTC. Encoded protein: CASSRQGRQYF.